This is a list of T cell receptor beta chains from one sample in a study of CD8+ T cells in alopecia areata. Sequencing used immunoSEQ multiplex PCR; TCRdb keeps in-frame clones, though not all of them. The table records approximately 7,800 clones, around 60% of them present only once. The material was skin, obtained at week 0. These receptors all come from a human donor with alopecia areata. The CDR3 runs from the conserved cysteine through the conserved F or W. Where a row states a size, it is once, few, many or the class of an expanded clone; other rows omit it.

NA,TRBJ2-1,TRBV18,CASSPVNVSPEQFF
once,TRBJ2-1,TRBV9,CASSVSGIPYNEQFF
NA,TRBJ2-3,TRBV7-6,CASSFLPAGGRTDTQYF
once,TRBJ2-3,TRBV10-2,CASSPTDTQYF
medium-sized,TRBJ1-3,TRBV10-3,CAIRNWTDGNTIYF
few,TRBJ1-1,TRBV2,CASSAGTVNTEAFF
NA,TRBJ2-2,TRBV7-9,CASSIRGAAGELFF
NA,TRBJ2-1,TRBV4-3,CASSQDYGPINEQFF
few,TRBJ2-3,TRBV7-9,CASSPHGTDTQYF
NA,TRBJ2-4,TRBV4-3,CASSDRAKNIQYF
NA,TRBJ2-3,TRBV4-2,CASSPNRNTDTQYF
NA,TRBJ1-2,TRBV4-3,CASSQEGVGFYTF